These 20 T cell receptor beta chains were all obtained from the same sample, sequenced in a study of beta chain features in type 1 diabetes. cDNA synthesis used the whole RNA isolate, giving expressed TCRB sequences. The repertoire was sequenced with immunoSEQ multiplex PCR; TCRdb's copy has only in-frame clones and lacks some. In the table there are around 450,000 clones, approximately 10% of which are singletons. Sequencing was done on a sample of naive CD4+ T cells from blood. The receptors stem from a woman younger than 30 in good health.

The rearrangement links TRBV28 to TRBJ1-6; D is perhaps TRBD1 (6 bases). The length of the CDR3 is 14 residues. Trimming stripped 6 bases from V and 3 bases from J, with 9 bases between. CDR1 is MDHEN, CDR2 SYDVKM, per germline. The CDR3 loop reads CASSLTGYNSPLHF. As DNA, the CDR3 is TGTGCCAGCAGCCTGACAGGCTATAATTCACCCCTCCACTTT.

This clone was seen only a few times. The V gene is TRBV27, the J gene TRBJ1-2; the D gene is possibly TRBD1 (6 bases). From germline, CDR1 is MNHEY and CDR2 SMNVEV (reference sequence). CDR3 length: 15 amino acids. V was trimmed by 2 bases and J by 2 bases, leaving 12 bases between them. The DNA of the CDR3 is TGTGCCAGCAGTTTAAAGGCAGGGGAAAACTATGGCTACACCTTC. Its translation is CASSLKAGENYGYTF.

The chain recombines TRBV30 with TRBJ1-1; possibly TRBD1 for D (6 bases). This CDR3 is 14 amino acids long. The V end lost 4 bases, the J end lost 3 bases, and 15 bases lay between the germline ends. Germline V gene data show CDR1 as GTSNPN and CDR2 as SVGIG (reference sequence). The CDR3 region is CAWTQAGGHTEAFF. DNA for the CDR3: TGTGCCTGGACTCAGGCGGGGGGCCACACTGAAGCTTTCTTT. Using reference TRBV30 and TRBJ1-1 for the parts outside the CDR3, the full variable domain is SQTIHQWPATLVQPVGSPLSLECTVEGTSNPNLYWYRQAAGRGLQLLFYSVGIGQISSEVPQNLSASRPQDRQFILSSKKLLLSDSGFYLCAWTQAGGHTEAFFGQGTRLTVV.

This clone came up a few times. The CDR3 region is CSVVPPAGVINEQFF. DNA of the CDR3: TGCAGCGTTGTCCCACCAGCGGGAGTGATCAATGAGCAGTTCTTC. The chain is built from TRBV29-1 and TRBJ2-1; TRBD2 matches at 8 bases. V lost 4 bases to trimming and J lost 6 bases; unmatched junction nucleotides: 11. Germline CDR1 reads SQVTM; CDR2 reads ANQGSEA. This CDR3 has 15 amino acids.

The table lists this clone with a few counts. CDR3 sequence (DNA): TGTGCCAGCAGTCCCCCGGGCCGCCCTGGGCAAGAGACCCAGTACTTC. This encodes CASSPPGRPGQETQYF. The gene calls are TRBV27 and TRBJ2-5; no firm D call. Germline V CDR1 and CDR2: MNHEY, SMNVEV (reference sequence). Trimming took off 5 bases at V and 2 bases at J, with 18 bases between the two ends. This CDR3 is 16 amino acids long.

A few counts support this clone. The chain recombines TRBV28 with TRBJ1-5; no definite D call. The germline V and J ends were trimmed by 5 bases and 1 base, with 15 bases remaining between them. Germline CDR1 is MDHEN and CDR2 is SYDVKM. This CDR3 region has 16 residues. The chain's CDR3 is CASSPYSLASNQPQHF. CDR3 sequence (DNA): TGTGCCAGCAGTCCCTACAGCCTCGCCAGCAATCAGCCCCAGCATTTT.

The chain carries TRBV5-4 and TRBJ2-5; unclear D gene. This CDR3 is 14 amino acids long. V lost 0 bases and J 5 bases, leaving 11 bases between the germline ends. Germline lookup yields CDR1 SGHNT and CDR2 YYREEE (reference sequence). Here the CDR3 DNA reads TGTGCCAGCAGCTTGGCCATGGGTCAGGAGACCCAGTACTTC. Residues: CASSLAMGQETQYF.

V usage is TRBV29-1 and J usage is TRBJ2-1; 7 bases line up with TRBD2. The trim removed 2 bases at V and 4 bases at J, leaving 11 bases unmatched. Germline assignment: CDR1 SQVTM and CDR2 ANQGSEA. The length of the CDR3 is 16 residues. Here the CDR3 reads CSVETGLRAGYNEQFF. CDR3 sequence (DNA): TGCAGCGTTGAAACGGGTTTGAGAGCGGGGTACAATGAGCAGTTCTTC.

In DNA form, the CDR3 reads TGTGCCAGCAGCTCCCGACAGACCCCACCCTACGAGCAGTACGTC. As protein: CASSSRQTPPYEQYV. V gene TRBV7-9 combines with J gene TRBJ2-7, with D perhaps matching TRBD1 (5 bases). The germline V gene has CDR1 SEHNR and CDR2 FQNEAQ (reference sequence). This CDR3 region has 15 residues. Trimming shortened V by 4 bases and J by 2 bases, and 15 bases separated the two germline ends.

The chain combines TRBV10-3 with TRBJ2-1; D might be TRBD2 (6 bases). This CDR3 spans 15 amino acids. V lost 8 bases to trimming and J lost 9 bases, with 23 bases between them. The germline V gene encodes CDR1 ENHRY and CDR2 SYGVKD. Here the CDR3 reads CAIGFTGGGEGEQFF. The DNA of the CDR3 is TGTGCCATCGGGTTTACCGGCGGAGGGGAAGGTGAGCAGTTCTTC.

This clone turned up a few times. The chain combines TRBV7-2 with TRBJ1-6; D unresolved. Germline-derived CDR1 and CDR2 are SGHTA and FQGNSA. V lost 3 bases and J 8 bases, leaving 11 bases between the germline ends. This CDR3 region has 14 residues. The CDR3 here is CASSLENTYSPLHF. The CDR3 DNA follows: TGTGCCAGCAGCTTGGAGAACACTTATTCACCCCTCCACTTT.

This clone was recorded a few times. This chain links TRBV14 with TRBJ2-1, with no clear D. Germline-derived CDR1 and CDR2 are SGHDN and FVKESK. CDR3 size: 15 residues. Deletions cut 1 base from V and 0 bases from J, with 7 bases between. The CDR3 region is CASSQVRSSYNEQFF. CDR3 in DNA: TGTGCCAGCAGCCAAGTGAGGAGCTCCTACAATGAGCAGTTCTTC.

This clone was observed a handful of times. The rearrangement uses TRBV14 and TRBJ2-7, with TRBD2 as a possible D gene (5 bases). The V gene lost 0 bases and the J gene lost 9 bases, with 9 bases spanning the gap. This CDR3 region has 12 residues. Germline values: CDR1 SGHDN, CDR2 FVKESK. The CDR3 reads CASSQDPSRQYF. CDR3 nucleotides: TGTGCCAGCAGCCAAGATCCTAGCCGGCAGTACTTC.

This clone was counted a few times. The chain joins TRBV13 to TRBJ2-3, with D unresolved. V was cut by 1 base and J by 1 base, with 3 bases left in between. Germline CDR1 reads PRHDT; CDR2 reads FYEKMQ (reference sequence). This CDR3 is 13 amino acids long. CDR3 DNA sequence: TGTGCCAGCAGCTTAGTTCGCACAGATACGCAGTATTTT. Protein sequence: CASSLVRTDTQYF.

This chain uses TRBV10-3 with TRBJ2-5; 9 bases align to TRBD1. V lost 6 bases to trimming and J lost 5 bases; unmatched junction nucleotides: 16. The CDR3 length is 17 residues. From germline, CDR1 is ENHRY and CDR2 SYGVKD. Written as DNA, the CDR3 is TGTGCCATCAGGCAGGGACAGGGCTTACGTGATGGGGAGACCCAGTACTTC. Its translation is CAIRQGQGLRDGETQYF.

The chain couples TRBV4-1 to TRBJ1-2; no clear D gene. The V end lost 2 bases, the J end lost 6 bases, and 22 bases lay between the germline ends. This CDR3 is 17 amino acids long. Per the germline V gene, CDR1 is MGHRA and CDR2 is YSYEKL. The CDR3 coding sequence is TGCGCCAGCAGCCAATGGAGGGATAAGGCCGTTGCTGATGGCTACACCTTC. This translates into CASSQWRDKAVADGYTF.

The J gene is TRBJ1-2, the V gene TRBV30; 7 nucleotides agree with TRBD1. Looked up from germline, CDR1 is GTSNPN and CDR2 is SVGIG (reference sequence). This CDR3 is 15 amino acids long. Trimming removed 4 bases from V and 3 bases from J; junction bases left unmatched: 11. CDR3 loop: CAWNSPGQSHYGYTF. The CDR3 DNA follows: TGTGCCTGGAACTCACCGGGACAGAGTCACTATGGCTACACCTTC.

The table lists this clone with a few counts. The V and J genes are TRBV2 and TRBJ1-4; TRBD1 matches at 9 bases. J gave up 6 bases and V 5 bases, and 4 bases lay outside the gene matches. Germline-derived CDR1 and CDR2 are SNHLY and FYNNEI. This CDR3 region has 14 residues. CDR3 nucleotide sequence: TGTGCCAGCAGTTCCGGGACAGGGTATGAAAAACTGTTTTTT. Translating gives CASSSGTGYEKLFF.

In this sample, this clone turned up many times. The rearrangement uses TRBV30 and TRBJ2-5; D assignment may be TRBD1 or TRBD2 (5 bases each). Trimming cost V 3 bases and J 1 base, with 18 bases left between them. The CDR3 runs 16 residues. Germline CDR1 GTSNPN, CDR2 SVGIG (reference sequence). Written as DNA, the CDR3 is TGTGCCTGGAGCAAGACACGGGACCGCTCCCAAGAGACCCAGTACTTC. It is translated as CAWSKTRDRSQETQYF.

There are a few counts of this clone. The chain combines TRBV9 with TRBJ1-2, with D hard to call. This CDR3 is built from 11 residues. Trimming left V 4 bases short and J 8 bases short, with 9 bases between. CDR1 SGDLS and CDR2 YYNGEE come from the germline V gene. CDR3 nucleotide sequence: TGTGCCAGCAGCCGGAGCGGGGGCTACACCTTC. Its protein product is CASSRSGGYTF.